The rows below give T cell receptor beta chains drawn from one sample of a study of T cell changes during pregnancy in multiple sclerosis. Only in-frame clones appear in the TCRdb table, and some are missing; sequencing was by immunoSEQ multiplex PCR. The data hold roughly 48,000 clones, with about 94% observed a single time. Specimen: CD4+ T cells from peripheral blood mononuclear cells, collected in the first trimester of pregnancy. These receptors were obtained from a female donor with multiple sclerosis, enrolled in a pregnancy study. Each CDR3 is given without its conserved first and last residue. The order of the fields is D gene, J gene, V gene, CDR3 protein. D genes are given only for firm matches.

>.|TRBJ1-2|TRBV5-6
ASSLLGPTGYT
>.|TRBJ1-4|TRBV5-1
ASSLAGTGQEEKLF
>TRBD1|TRBJ2-7|TRBV5-4
ASSRTGTGNYEQY
>TRBD2|TRBJ2-5|TRBV6-1
ASVGTSVSQY
>.|TRBJ2-1|TRBV7-2
ASSSTPYPHNEQF
>TRBD1|TRBJ1-6|TRBV30
AGGQGYSPLH
>TRBD1|TRBJ1-2|TRBV6-5
ASRGTGDGGYT
>TRBD1|TRBJ2-1|TRBV18
ASSSTGTGALNEQF
>.|TRBJ1-3|TRBV6-6
ASGGGGGGNTIY
>TRBD1|TRBJ2-1|TRBV10-3
AISDTGGSYNEQF
>TRBD1|TRBJ1-2|TRBV9
ASRTGTDYGYT
>.|TRBJ2-3|TRBV14
ASSQDGGFQDTQY
>.|TRBJ2-7|TRBV19
ASRPQGGEQY
>.|TRBJ2-2|TRBV7-6
ASSLVGSNTGELF
>.|TRBJ1-1|TRBV19
AGQGPNTEAF
>.|TRBJ2-3|TRBV10-3
AISYTDTQY
>.|TRBJ1-6|TRBV18
ASSAGTGDYNSPLH
>.|TRBJ2-7|TRBV6-4
ASSDESRGEEQY
>TRBD2|TRBJ2-3|TRBV4-1
ASSQALNPSGGGDTQY
>.|TRBJ1-1|TRBV30
AWTNRNTEAF
>.|TRBJ1-1|TRBV6-4
ASSENQGTEAF
>.|TRBJ1-3|TRBV7-9
ASSPTGIRNTIY
>.|TRBJ1-1|TRBV27
ASSQWGGNTEAF
>TRBD2|TRBJ2-3|TRBV2
ASSSSGDSTDTQY